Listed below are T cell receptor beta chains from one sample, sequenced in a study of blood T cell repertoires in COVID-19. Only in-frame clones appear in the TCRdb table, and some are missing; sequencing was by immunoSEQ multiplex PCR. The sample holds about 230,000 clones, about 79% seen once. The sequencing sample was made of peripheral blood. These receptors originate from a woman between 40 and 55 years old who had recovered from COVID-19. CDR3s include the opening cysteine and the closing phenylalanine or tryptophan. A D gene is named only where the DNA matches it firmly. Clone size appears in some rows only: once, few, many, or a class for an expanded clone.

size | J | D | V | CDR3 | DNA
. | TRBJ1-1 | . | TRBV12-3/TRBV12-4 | CASSITQNTEAFF | TGTGCCAGCAGTATTACACAGAACACTGAAGCTTTCTTT
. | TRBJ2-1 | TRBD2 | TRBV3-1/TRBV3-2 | CASSLGTSGYNEQFF | TGTGCCAGCAGCCTCGGGACTAGCGGGTACAATGAGCAGTTCTTC
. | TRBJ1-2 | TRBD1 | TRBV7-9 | CASSRLQGVDGYTF | TGTGCCAGCAGCCGTCTACAGGGGGTAGATGGCTACACCTTC
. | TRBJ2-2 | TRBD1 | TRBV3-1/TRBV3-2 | CASSPSGQGTTGELFF | TGTGCCAGCAGCCCTTCTGGACAGGGAACCACCGGGGAGCTGTTTTTT
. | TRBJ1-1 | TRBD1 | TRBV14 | CASSHRDRGHAFF | TGTGCCAGCAGCCACCGGGACAGGGGGCATGCTTTCTTT
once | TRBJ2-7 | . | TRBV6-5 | CASSYGRGSSYEQYF | TGTGCCAGCAGTTATGGGAGAGGATCATCCTACGAGCAGTACTTC
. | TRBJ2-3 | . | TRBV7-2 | CASSLLTTVDTQYF | TGTGCCAGCAGCCTACTAACGACGGTCGATACGCAGTATTTT
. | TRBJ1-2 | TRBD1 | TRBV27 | CASIGTGDNYGYTF | TGTGCCAGCATTGGGACAGGGGACAACTATGGCTACACCTTC
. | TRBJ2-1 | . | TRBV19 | CASSIGGAREQFF | TGTGCCAGTAGTATAGGGGGCGCCCGTGAGCAGTTCTTC
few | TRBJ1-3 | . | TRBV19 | CASPGVSGNTIYF | TGTGCCAGCCCGGGAGTCTCTGGAAACACCATATATTTT
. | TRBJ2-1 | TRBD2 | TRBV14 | CASRPGTSGGDGEQFF | TGTGCCAGCAGACCAGGGACTAGCGGGGGGGACGGAGAGCAGTTCTTC
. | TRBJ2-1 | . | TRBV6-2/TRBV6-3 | CASSYSSVRLKFF | TGTGCCAGCAGTTACTCGAGTGTCCGCCTAAAGTTCTTC
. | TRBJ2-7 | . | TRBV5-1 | CASSLVRGDNEQYF | TGCGCCAGCAGCTTGGTCAGGGGTGATAACGAGCAGTACTTC
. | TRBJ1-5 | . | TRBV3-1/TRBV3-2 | CASSSAGNQPQHF | TGTGCCAGCAGCTCGGCGGGGAATCAGCCCCAGCATTTT
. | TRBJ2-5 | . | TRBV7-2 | CASSLGSGGARETQYF | TGTGCCAGCAGCTTGGGATCTGGGGGGGCGAGGGAGACCCAGTACTTC
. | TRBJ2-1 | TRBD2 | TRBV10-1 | CASRANSVAGGNEQFF | TGCGCCAGCAGGGCTAATTCGGTAGCGGGGGGTAATGAGCAGTTCTTC
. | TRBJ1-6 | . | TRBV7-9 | CASSFGGDSPLHF | TGTGCCAGCAGCTTCGGGGGGGATTCACCCCTCCACTTT
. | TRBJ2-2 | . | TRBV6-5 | CASATTGNTGELFF | TGTGCCAGCGCCACGACAGGAAACACCGGGGAGCTGTTTTTT
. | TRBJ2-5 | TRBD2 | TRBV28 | CASSSLGVAGVQETQYF | TGTGCCAGCAGTTCCCTCGGGGTGGCGGGGGTCCAAGAGACCCAGTACTTC
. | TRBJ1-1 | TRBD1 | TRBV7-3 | CASSETGGNTEAFF | TGTGCCAGCAGCGAGACAGGGGGTAACACTGAAGCTTTCTTT
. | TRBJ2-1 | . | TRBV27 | CASSLDRSLGEQFF | TGTGCCAGCAGTTTAGACAGGTCCCTCGGTGAGCAGTTCTTC
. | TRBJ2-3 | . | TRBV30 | CAWSVHRGTDTQYF | TGTGCCTGGAGTGTACATCGGGGCACAGATACGCAGTATTTT
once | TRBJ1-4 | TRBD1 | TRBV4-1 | CASTQGAATNEKLFF | TGCGCCAGCACGCAGGGGGCTGCAACTAATGAAAAACTGTTTTTT
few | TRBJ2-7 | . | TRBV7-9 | CASSFRDTSYEQYF | TGTGCCAGCAGCTTTCGGGACACCTCCTACGAGCAGTACTTC
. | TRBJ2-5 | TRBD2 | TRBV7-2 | CASSLALAGPPETQYF | TGTGCCAGCAGCTTAGCCTTAGCGGGGCCTCCAGAGACCCAGTACTTC
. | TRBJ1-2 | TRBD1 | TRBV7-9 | CASSGTAYGYTF | TGTGCCAGCAGCGGGACAGCTTATGGCTACACCTTC
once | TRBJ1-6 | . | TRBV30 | CAWGRVDLSPLHF | TGTGCCTGGGGCAGGGTGGATTTGTCACCCCTCCACTTT
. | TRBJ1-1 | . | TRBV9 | CASSEGDVAFF | TGTGCCAGCAGTGAGGGGGACGTAGCTTTCTTT
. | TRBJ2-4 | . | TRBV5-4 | CASSLFGLRENIQYF | TGTGCCAGCAGCTTGTTTGGGTTACGGGAAAACATTCAGTACTTC
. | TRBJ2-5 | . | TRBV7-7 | CASSAALGGGETQYF | TGTGCTAGCAGCGCGGCCTTGGGGGGTGGAGAGACCCAGTACTTC
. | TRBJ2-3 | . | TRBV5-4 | CAGKRGNTDTQYF | TGTGCCGGGAAACGGGGGAACACAGATACGCAGTATTTT
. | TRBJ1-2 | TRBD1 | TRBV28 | CASSLRAVFRDRNYGYTF | TGTGCCAGCAGTTTACGAGCCGTATTTAGGGACAGGAACTATGGCTACACCTTC
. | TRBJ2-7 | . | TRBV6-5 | CASSPWLEAGEQYF | TGTGCCAGCAGTCCTTGGTTAGAAGCTGGCGAGCAGTACTTC
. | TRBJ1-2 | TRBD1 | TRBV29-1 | CSVARDSLYGYTF | TGCAGCGTCGCCCGGGACAGCCTCTATGGCTACACCTTC
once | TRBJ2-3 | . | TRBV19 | CASSLEDMGTQYF | TGTGCCAGTAGTCTCGAGGACATGGGTACGCAGTATTTT
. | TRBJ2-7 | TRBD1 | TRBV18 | CASSSRQGYEQYF | TGTGCCAGCTCATCGAGACAGGGCTACGAGCAGTACTTC
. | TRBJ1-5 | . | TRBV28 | CASIHPEAGQPQHF | TGTGCCAGCATTCACCCCGAGGCTGGGCAGCCCCAGCATTTT
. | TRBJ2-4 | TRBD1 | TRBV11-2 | CASSLRFGTGYDIQYF | TGTGCCAGCAGCTTAAGGTTCGGGACAGGTTACGACATTCAGTACTTC
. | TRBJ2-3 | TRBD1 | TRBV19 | CASSKTPRRQGTDTQYF | TGTGCCAGTAGTAAAACCCCCCGGAGACAGGGAACAGATACGCAGTATTTT
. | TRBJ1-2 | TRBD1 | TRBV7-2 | CASSSSGAGGGYTF | TGTGCCAGCAGTTCCTCGGGGGCAGGGGGAGGCTACACCTTC
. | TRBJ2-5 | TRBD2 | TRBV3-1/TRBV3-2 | CASSHTSGGAGETQYF | TGTGCCAGCAGCCACACTAGCGGGGGGGCCGGGGAGACCCAGTACTTC
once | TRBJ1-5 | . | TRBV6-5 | CASSYSLDSNQPQHF | TGTGCCAGCAGTTACTCGTTAGACTCCAATCAGCCCCAGCATTTT
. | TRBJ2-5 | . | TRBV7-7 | CASRGGRQETQYF | TGTGCTAGCAGAGGTGGGAGGCAAGAGACCCAGTACTTC
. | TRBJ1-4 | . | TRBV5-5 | CASRQDTTTNEKLFF | TGTGCCAGCAGGCAAGACACCACAACTAATGAAAAACTGTTTTTT
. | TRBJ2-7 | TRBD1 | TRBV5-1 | CASSLGTGGFYEQYF | TGCGCCAGCAGCTTGGGGACAGGGGGCTTCTACGAGCAGTACTTC
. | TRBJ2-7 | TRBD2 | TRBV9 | CASSVAAAGGYEQYF | TGTGCCAGCAGCGTAGCCGCAGCGGGGGGCTACGAGCAGTACTTC
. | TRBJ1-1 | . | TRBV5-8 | CASSSGALEYTEAFF | TGTGCCAGCAGCTCTGGAGCGTTGGAATACACTGAAGCTTTCTTT
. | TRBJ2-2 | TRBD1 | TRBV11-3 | CASSLDPGTDLSGELFF | TGTGCCAGCAGCTTAGACCCCGGGACAGATCTCTCCGGGGAGCTGTTTTTT
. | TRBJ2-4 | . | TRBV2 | CASRQGTVNIQYF | TGTGCCAGCAGACAGGGAACGGTGAACATTCAGTACTTC
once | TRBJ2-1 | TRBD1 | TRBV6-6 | CASRHRTGYDNEQFF | TGTGCCAGCAGGCATAGGACAGGGTACGACAATGAGCAGTTCTTC
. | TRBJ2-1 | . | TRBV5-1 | CASSLRGGNEQFF | TGCGCCAGCAGCTTGCGGGGAGGCAATGAGCAGTTCTTC
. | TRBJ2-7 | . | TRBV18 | CASSPGETGVYEQYF | TGTGCCAGCTCACCAGGCGAGACAGGAGTTTACGAGCAGTACTTC